This T cell receptor beta chain was retrieved from a study of T cells in localized non-small cell lung cancer. Study-wide findings and caveats: Among the tissues sampled, uninvolved adjacent lung had the highest T cell clonality, above tumor. Paired adjacent lung recovered a median roughly 54 of the top 100 tumor clones.

Assay used: immunoSEQ multiplex PCR; TCRdb lists only in-frame clones, some missing. The data show 75,000 to 95,000 clones, with around 81% seen just once and 15% to 20% held by the top ten. The CDR3 runs 13 residues. The V end lost 6 bases, the J end lost 5 bases, and 13 bases lay between the germline ends. Germline assignment: CDR1 SEHNR and CDR2 FQNEAQ (reference sequence). To note about this clone: What it binds is not known.

Specimen: PBMCs, collected before any cancer treatment. This TCR derives from a man between 40 and 70 years old with stage II squamous cell lung carcinoma. V and J are TRBV7-9 and TRBJ2-5; tentative D call: TRBD1 (6 bases). CDR3 nucleotide sequence: TGTGCCAGCAGATACAGGGACGGGGAGACCCAGTACTTC. Its translation is CASRYRDGETQYF.